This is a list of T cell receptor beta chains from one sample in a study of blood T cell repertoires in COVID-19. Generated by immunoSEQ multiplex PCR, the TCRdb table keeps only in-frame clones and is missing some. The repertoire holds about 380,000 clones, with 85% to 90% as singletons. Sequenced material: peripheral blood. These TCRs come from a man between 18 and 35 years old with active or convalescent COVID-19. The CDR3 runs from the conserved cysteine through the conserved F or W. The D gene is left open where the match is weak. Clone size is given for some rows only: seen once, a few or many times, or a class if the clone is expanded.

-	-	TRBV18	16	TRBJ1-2	TGTGCCAGCTCACCAAGGGACAAAGATGCGACCTATGGCTACACCTTC	CASSPRDKDATYGYTF
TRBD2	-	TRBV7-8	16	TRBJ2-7	TGTGCCAGCAGCTTCCCTTTGACTAGCGGCTCCTACGAGCAGTACTTC	CASSFPLTSGSYEQYF
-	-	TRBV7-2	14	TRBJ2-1	TGTGCCAGCAGCTTTGTCGGGAGTTACAATGAGCAGTTCTTC	CASSFVGSYNEQFF
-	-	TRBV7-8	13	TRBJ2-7	TGTGCCAGCAGCCTTGACTTTAACTACGAGCAGTACTTC	CASSLDFNYEQYF
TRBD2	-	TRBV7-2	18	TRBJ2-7	TGTGCCAGCAGCTTACTGGCGACTAGCGGGAGATACTCCTACGAGCAGTACTTC	CASSLLATSGRYSYEQYF
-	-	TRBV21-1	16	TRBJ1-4	TGTGCCAGCAGCAAAGTACAGGGGTCTTTATTTGAAAAACTGTTTTTT	CASSKVQGSLFEKLFF
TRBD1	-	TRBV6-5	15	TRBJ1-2	TGTGCCAGCAGTCCCCGGGACAGGGGCTACTATGGCTACACCTTC	CASSPRDRGYYGYTF
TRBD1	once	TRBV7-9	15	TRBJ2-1	TGTGCCAGCAGCCTCCCGGGACAGGGGATCAATGAGCAGTTCTTC	CASSLPGQGINEQFF
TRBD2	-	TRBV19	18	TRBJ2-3	TGTGCCAGTAGTCTCCGGGCTAGCGGGGGGGCCTACACAGATACGCAGTATTTT	CASSLRASGGAYTDTQYF
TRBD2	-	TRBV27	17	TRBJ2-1	TGTGCCAGCAGTTTACCGGGACTAGCGGGAGCTTACAATGAGCAGTTCTTC	CASSLPGLAGAYNEQFF
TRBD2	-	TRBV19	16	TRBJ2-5	TGTGCCAGTAGTATCTCTAGCGGGGGGGCCGTGGAGACCCAGTACTTC	CASSISSGGAVETQYF
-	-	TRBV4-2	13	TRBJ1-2	TGTGCCAGCAGCCAGGGGGGGCACTATGGCTACACCTTC	CASSQGGHYGYTF
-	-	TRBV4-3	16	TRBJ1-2	TGCGCCAGCAGCCAAGGTGGAACAGGAGGGGACTATGGCTACACCTTC	CASSQGGTGGDYGYTF
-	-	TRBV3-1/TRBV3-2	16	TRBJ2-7	TGTGCCAGCAGCCAAGATTCCGGGGGTCGCTCCTACGAGCAGTACTTC	CASSQDSGGRSYEQYF
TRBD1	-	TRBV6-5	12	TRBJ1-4	TGTGCCAGCAGTACCCGACAGGGGAAGTGGTTTTTT	CASSTRQGKWFF
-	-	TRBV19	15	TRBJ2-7	TGTGCCAGTAGTACCCGACAATCTCCCTCCTACGAGCAGTACTTC	CASSTRQSPSYEQYF